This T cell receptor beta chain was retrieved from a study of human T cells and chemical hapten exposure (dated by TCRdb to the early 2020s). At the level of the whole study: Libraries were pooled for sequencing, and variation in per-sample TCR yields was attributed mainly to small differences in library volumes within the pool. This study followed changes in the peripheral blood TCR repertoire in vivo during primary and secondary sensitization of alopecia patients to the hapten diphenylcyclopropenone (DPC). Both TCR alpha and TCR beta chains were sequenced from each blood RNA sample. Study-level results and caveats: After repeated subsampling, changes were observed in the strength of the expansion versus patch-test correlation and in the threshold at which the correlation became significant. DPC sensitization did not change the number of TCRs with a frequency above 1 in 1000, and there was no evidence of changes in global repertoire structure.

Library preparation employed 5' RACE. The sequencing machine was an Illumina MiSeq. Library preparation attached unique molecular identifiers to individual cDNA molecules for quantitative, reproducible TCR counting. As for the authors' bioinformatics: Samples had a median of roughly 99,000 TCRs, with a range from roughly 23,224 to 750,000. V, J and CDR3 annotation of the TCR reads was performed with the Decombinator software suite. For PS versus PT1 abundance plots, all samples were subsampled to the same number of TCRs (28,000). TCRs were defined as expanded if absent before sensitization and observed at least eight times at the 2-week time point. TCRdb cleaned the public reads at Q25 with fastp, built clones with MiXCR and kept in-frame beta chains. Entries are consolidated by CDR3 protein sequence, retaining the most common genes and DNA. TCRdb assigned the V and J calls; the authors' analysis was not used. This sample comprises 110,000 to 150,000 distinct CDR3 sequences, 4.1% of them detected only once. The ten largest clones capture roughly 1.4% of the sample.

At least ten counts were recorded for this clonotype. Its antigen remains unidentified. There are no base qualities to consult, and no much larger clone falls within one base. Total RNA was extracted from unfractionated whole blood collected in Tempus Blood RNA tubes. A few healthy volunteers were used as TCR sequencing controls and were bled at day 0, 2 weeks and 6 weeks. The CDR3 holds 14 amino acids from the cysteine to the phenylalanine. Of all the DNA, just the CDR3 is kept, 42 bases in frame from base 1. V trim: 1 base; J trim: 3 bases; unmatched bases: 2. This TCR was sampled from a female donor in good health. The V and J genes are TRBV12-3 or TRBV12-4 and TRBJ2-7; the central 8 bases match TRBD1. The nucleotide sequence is TGTGCCAGCAGTTTAGGGACAGGGAACTACGAGCAGTACTTC. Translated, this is CASSLGTGNYEQYF.